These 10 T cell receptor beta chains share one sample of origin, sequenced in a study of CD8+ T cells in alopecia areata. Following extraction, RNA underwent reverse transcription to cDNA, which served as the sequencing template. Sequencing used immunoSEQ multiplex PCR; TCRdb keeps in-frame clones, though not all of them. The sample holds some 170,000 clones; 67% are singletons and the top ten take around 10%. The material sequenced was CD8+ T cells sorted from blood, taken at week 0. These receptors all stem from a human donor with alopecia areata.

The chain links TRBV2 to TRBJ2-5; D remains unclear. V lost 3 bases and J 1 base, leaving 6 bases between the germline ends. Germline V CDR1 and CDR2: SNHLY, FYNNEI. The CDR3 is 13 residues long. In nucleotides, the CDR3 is TGTGCCAGCAGTGATACGGGCCAAGAGACCCAGTACTTC. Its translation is CASSDTGQETQYF.

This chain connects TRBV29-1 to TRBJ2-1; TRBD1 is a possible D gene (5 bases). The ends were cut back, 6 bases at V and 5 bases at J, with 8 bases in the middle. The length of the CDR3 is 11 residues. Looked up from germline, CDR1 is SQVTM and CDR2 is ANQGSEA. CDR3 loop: CSVAGHNEQFF. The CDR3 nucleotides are TGCAGCGTAGCAGGGCACAATGAGCAGTTCTTC.

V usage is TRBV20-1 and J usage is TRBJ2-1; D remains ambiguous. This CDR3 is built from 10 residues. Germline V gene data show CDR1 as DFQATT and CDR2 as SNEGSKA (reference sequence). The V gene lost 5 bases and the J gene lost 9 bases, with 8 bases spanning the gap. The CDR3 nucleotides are TGCAGTGCTGAGTCGGGTGAGCAGTTCTTC. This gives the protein CSAESGEQFF.

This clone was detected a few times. The CDR3 DNA sequence: TGCGCCAGCAGCCAAGAGGGGGGTCTGGGTAATCAGCCCCAGCATTTT. Translation: CASSQEGGLGNQPQHF. The genes are TRBV4-1 and TRBJ1-5, with TRBD1 as a possible D gene (5 bases). Germline CDR1 and CDR2: MGHRA and YSYEKL. Trimming left V 0 bases short and J 4 bases short, with 13 bases between. This CDR3 comprises 16 residues.

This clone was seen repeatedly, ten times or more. CDR3 in amino acids: CASIPAEHTDTQYF. DNA of the CDR3: TGTGCCAGCATCCCAGCGGAGCACACAGATACGCAGTATTTT. The chain employs TRBV2 and TRBJ2-3, with TRBD2 as a possible D gene (5 bases). CDR3 length equals 14 residues. The germline V and J ends were trimmed by 7 bases and 2 bases, with 13 bases remaining between them. CDR1 and CDR2 (germline): SNHLY, FYNNEI.

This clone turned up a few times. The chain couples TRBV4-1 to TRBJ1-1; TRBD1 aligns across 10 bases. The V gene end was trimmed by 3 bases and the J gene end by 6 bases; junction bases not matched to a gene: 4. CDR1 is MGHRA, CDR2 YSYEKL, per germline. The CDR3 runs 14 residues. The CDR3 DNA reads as TGCGCCAGCAGCCACCTGACAGGGGGCCCTGAAGCTTTCTTT. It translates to CASSHLTGGPEAFF.

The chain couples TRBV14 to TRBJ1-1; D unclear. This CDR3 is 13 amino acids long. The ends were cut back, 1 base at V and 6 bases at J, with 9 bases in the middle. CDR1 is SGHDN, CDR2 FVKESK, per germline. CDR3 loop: CASSQATGPEAFF. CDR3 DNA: TGTGCCAGCAGCCAAGCTACGGGTCCTGAAGCTTTCTTT.

Written as DNA, the CDR3 is TGTGCCATCAGTGGTAGCGGGGGGGCAGATACGCAGTATTTT. It codes for CAISGSGGADTQYF. This chain uses TRBV10-3 with TRBJ2-3, with 11 bases fitting TRBD2. Germline V gives CDR1 ENHRY, CDR2 SYGVKD. Trimming removed 4 bases from V and 4 bases from J; junction bases left unmatched: 1. This CDR3 contains 14 residues.

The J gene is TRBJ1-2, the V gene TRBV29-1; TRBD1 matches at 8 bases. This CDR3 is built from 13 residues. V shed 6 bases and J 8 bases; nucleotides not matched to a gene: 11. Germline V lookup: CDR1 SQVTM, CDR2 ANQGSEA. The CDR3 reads CSVTDRGSRGYTF. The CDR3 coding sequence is TGCAGCGTGACCGACAGGGGATCGCGGGGCTACACCTTC.

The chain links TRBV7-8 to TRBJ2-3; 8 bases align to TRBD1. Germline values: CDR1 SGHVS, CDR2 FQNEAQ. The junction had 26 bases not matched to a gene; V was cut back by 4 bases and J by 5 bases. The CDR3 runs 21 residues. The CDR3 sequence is CASSYSRDRSSIGALGDTQYF. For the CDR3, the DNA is TGTGCCAGCAGCTATTCCCGGGACAGGTCCTCAATCGGAGCTTTAGGAGATACGCAGTATTTT.